The clone carrying this TCR beta chain was counted many times. Its antigen is unidentified. This record comes from a study of cytomegalovirus exposure and HLA in healthy donors. As for the study in general: Falling in the Caucasian-associated ancestry cluster were approximately 86% of under 500 genotyped donors. Study-wide results and limits: In vitro assays verified that three CMV-associated chains recognized CMV antigens specifically.

Researchers ran the PCR with 60 Vbeta and 13 Jbeta primers. Method: immunoSEQ multiplex PCR; TCRdb's copy keeps in-frame clones and lacks some. The table shows approximately 84,000 clones, with 78% occurring only once. Looked up from germline, CDR1 is MRHNA and CDR2 is SNTAGT. The V gene end was trimmed by 5 bases and the J gene end by 7 bases; junction bases not matched to a gene: 7. The CDR3 spans 14 residues. The sample comprised PBMCs. This clonotype was obtained from a male donor in good health and CMV-seropositive. The rearrangement links TRBV6-4 to TRBJ2-1, with 8 bases lining up with TRBD1. The DNA for the CDR3 is TGTGCCAGCAGTCCGACAGGGGCGGCTAATGAGCAGTTCTTC. Its translation is CASSPTGAANEQFF.